This T cell receptor (beta chain) was captured by sequencing in a study of cytomegalovirus exposure and HLA in healthy donors. Study-wide points: The number of N-insertions in an Asian-associated ancestry cluster was reportedly below the 666-donor mean in a later analysis. For most subjects, TCR beta sequences were reported to predict HLA-A and HLA-B alleles with accuracy.

Primers included in the PCR were 60 Vbeta and 13 Jbeta primers. This table comes from immunoSEQ multiplex PCR, and its TCRdb copy is limited to in-frame clones, with some not included. Among approximately 100,000 clones, more than 60% were seen once, and the ten largest hold around 2.5%. About this clone: What it binds is unknown.

The receptor was derived from a man between 40 and 49 years old in good health and CMV-seronegative. Sequencing input: PBMCs.

For the CDR3, the DNA is TGTGCCAGCAGCTTTGCTAGCGGGGGATCGGGAACCGGGGAGCTGTTTTTT. This codes for CASSFASGGSGTGELFF. This chain links TRBV5-4 with TRBJ2-2, with 10 bases matching TRBD2. CDR3 length: 17 residues. The germline CDR1 and CDR2 sequences are SGHNT and YYREEE (reference sequence). V shed 2 bases and J 5 bases; nucleotides not matched to a gene: 9.